This is a list of T cell receptor beta chains from one sample in a study of cytomegalovirus exposure and HLA in healthy donors. Only in-frame clones appear in the TCRdb table, and some are missing; sequencing was by immunoSEQ multiplex PCR. The sample shows 150,000 to 200,000 clones, 87% of them seen only once. Specimen: PBMCs. The receptor source for this set is a woman aged 25 to 39 in good health and CMV-seronegative. The conserved cysteine and the conserved F or W are not part of the CDR3 here. Size is stated for part of the rows, as once, few or many counts, or as a class when the clone is expanded.

V: TRBV27; J: TRBJ1-5; size: NA; CDR3: ASSPSTGYSNQPQH
V: TRBV19; J: TRBJ1-5; size: NA; CDR3: ASSSQEANQPQH
V: TRBV9; J: TRBJ2-2; size: NA; CDR3: ASSEPGGATGELF
V: TRBV19; J: TRBJ1-2; size: NA; CDR3: ASSIGNSHYGYT
V: TRBV11-2; J: TRBJ2-1; size: NA; CDR3: ASSAPEKRPYNEQF
V: TRBV11-2; J: TRBJ2-7; size: NA; CDR3: ASSLGRGQASYEQY
V: TRBV5-1; J: TRBJ1-2; size: NA; CDR3: ASSLLFQGTNYGYT
V: TRBV6-1; J: TRBJ2-3; size: few; CDR3: ASSGSGRVTDTQY
V: TRBV29-1; J: TRBJ1-1; size: NA; CDR3: SVPPGQGSGTEAF
V: TRBV6-6; J: TRBJ1-2; size: NA; CDR3: AAGDNAYT
V: TRBV15; J: TRBJ2-7; size: NA; CDR3: ATSTVAGGPYEQY
V: TRBV7-2; J: TRBJ2-5; size: NA; CDR3: ASSLAGGGETQY
V: TRBV5-4; J: TRBJ2-5; size: NA; CDR3: ASSPIVGERGTQY
V: TRBV6-5; J: TRBJ2-7; size: NA; CDR3: ASRSTGTGGYEQY
V: TRBV29-1; J: TRBJ1-2; size: NA; CDR3: SVEDRQGALHGYT
V: TRBV12-5; J: TRBJ2-1; size: NA; CDR3: ASGLVSGTSGVSYNEQF
V: TRBV27; J: TRBJ2-2; size: NA; CDR3: ASKLAGMAGELF
V: TRBV4-1; J: NA; size: once; CDR3: ASSQVGQYYEQY
V: TRBV7-9; J: TRBJ2-7; size: NA; CDR3: ASSYGPGDYEQY
V: TRBV7-2; J: TRBJ2-2; size: NA; CDR3: ASSSGQGKVTGELF
V: TRBV15; J: TRBJ2-1; size: NA; CDR3: ASGTGGNEQF
V: TRBV28; J: TRBJ1-5; size: NA; CDR3: ASSHPKGRRGTSNQPQH
V: TRBV19; J: TRBJ1-1; size: NA; CDR3: ASSMGVQMNTEAF
V: TRBV13; J: TRBJ2-1; size: NA; CDR3: ASSAGQPSYNEQF
V: TRBV5-6; J: TRBJ1-1; size: NA; CDR3: ASSFDRTGNPRNTEAF
V: TRBV9; J: TRBJ1-3; size: NA; CDR3: ASSDRRQDTIY
V: TRBV11-2; J: TRBJ2-7; size: once; CDR3: ASSHGLAGAYEQY
V: TRBV7-2; J: TRBJ2-2; size: NA; CDR3: ASSPSANTGELF
V: TRBV12-1; J: TRBJ2-7; size: NA; CDR3: ASSLLSGRSYEQY
V: TRBV5-4; J: TRBJ2-5; size: NA; CDR3: ASSLGRGGLKTQY
V: TRBV7-6; J: TRBJ1-6; size: NA; CDR3: ASSSEDRTGLRTPLH
V: TRBV27; J: TRBJ2-1; size: NA; CDR3: ASMARNYYNEQF
V: TRBV5-5; J: TRBJ2-7; size: NA; CDR3: ASSLFGDRGGEQY